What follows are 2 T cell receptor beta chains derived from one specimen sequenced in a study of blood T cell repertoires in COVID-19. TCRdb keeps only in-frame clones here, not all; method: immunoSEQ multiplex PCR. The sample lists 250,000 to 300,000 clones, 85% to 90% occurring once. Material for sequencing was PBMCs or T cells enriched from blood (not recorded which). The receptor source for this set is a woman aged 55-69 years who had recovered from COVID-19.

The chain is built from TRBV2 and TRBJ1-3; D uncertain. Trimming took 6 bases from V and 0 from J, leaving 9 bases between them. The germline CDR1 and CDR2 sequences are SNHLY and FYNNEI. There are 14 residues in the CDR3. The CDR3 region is CASRSTSSGNTIYF. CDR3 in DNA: TGTGCCAGCAGGTCGACTAGCTCTGGAAACACCATATATTTT.

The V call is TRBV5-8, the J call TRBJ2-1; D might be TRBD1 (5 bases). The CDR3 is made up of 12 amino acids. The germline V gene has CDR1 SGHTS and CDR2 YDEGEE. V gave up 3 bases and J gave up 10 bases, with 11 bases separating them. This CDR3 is CASSSQGPEQFF. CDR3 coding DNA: TGTGCCAGCAGCTCCCAGGGCCCAGAGCAGTTCTTC.